These 31 T cell receptor beta chains were all obtained from the same sample, sequenced in a study of CD8+CD57+ T cells in acquired aplastic anemia. For sequencing, patients were chosen who had shown expansion of CD8+CD57+ cells by flow cytometry. TCR beta VDJ and CDR3 profiling used genomic DNA as template. TCRdb processed the reads anew with MiXCR; each CDR3 protein has one entry. The table shows 150,000 or so distinct CDR3 sequences, with 40% to 65% occurring only once. The sequenced sample was sorted CD4+, CD8+, or CD8+CD57+ T cells (not recorded which) from PBMCs. The receptors stem from a human donor with aplastic anemia.

The rearrangement links TRBV19 to TRBJ1-2; TRBD1 might be the D (5 bases). Germline lookup yields CDR1 LNHDA and CDR2 SQIVND (reference sequence). This CDR3 is built from 14 residues. Trimming took off 6 bases at V and 3 bases at J, with 14 bases between the two ends. The CDR3 region has the DNA TGTGCCAGTAGCCTTTCCGCAGGGTACTATGGCTACACCTTC. It specifies CASSLSAGYYGYTF.

The chain carries TRBV10-3 and TRBJ2-1; D remains ambiguous. Trimming left V 3 bases short and J 5 bases short, with 17 bases between. This CDR3 region has 16 residues. CDR1 and CDR2 from the germline V gene are ENHRY and SYGVKD. This CDR3 reads CAISDDWTSPDNEQFF. CDR3 nucleotide sequence: TGTGCCATCAGTGATGACTGGACGAGCCCCGACAATGAGCAGTTCTTC.

This rearrangement joins TRBV19 to TRBJ2-1, with TRBD1 as a possible D gene (5 bases). Trimming took 5 bases from V and 4 from J, leaving 12 bases between them. The germline V gene encodes CDR1 LNHDA and CDR2 SQIVND (reference sequence). The CDR3 has 14 amino acids. CDR3 sequence: CASSLSGWYNEQFF. CDR3 bases: TGTGCCAGTAGTCTGTCAGGGTGGTACAATGAGCAGTTCTTC.

CDR3 DNA sequence: TGTGCCAGTAGTATTTACCGGGACAGTAGCCTCGAGCAGTACTTC. This encodes CASSIYRDSSLEQYF. This chain links TRBV19 with TRBJ2-7; 7 bases are a match to TRBD1. The CDR3 loop spans 15 amino acids. Germline V gene sequence: CDR1 LNHDA, CDR2 SQIVND (reference sequence). V was clipped by 3 bases and J by 6 bases; unmatched bases: 11.

V and J are TRBV20-1 and TRBJ1-2; 8 positions agree with TRBD1. The trim removed 0 bases at V and 4 bases at J, leaving 7 bases unmatched. The CDR3 has 15 residues. CDR1 DFQATT and CDR2 SNEGSKA come from the germline V gene (reference sequence). The CDR3 loop is CSAREGQGEIYGYTF. The CDR3 bases are TGCAGTGCTAGAGAAGGACAGGGAGAGATCTATGGCTACACCTTC.

V usage is TRBV19 and J usage is TRBJ2-7, with a tentative D call TRBD1 (5 bases). This CDR3 contains 15 residues. Per germline, CDR1 LNHDA and CDR2 SQIVND (reference sequence). The V gene lost 3 bases and the J gene lost 3 bases, with 15 bases spanning the gap. The CDR3 coding sequence is TGTGCCAGTAGTATGCAGGGTGGGGAATTCTACGAGCAGTACTTC. Translating gives CASSMQGGEFYEQYF.

This chain joins TRBV29-1 and TRBJ2-3, with 7 nucleotides matching TRBD2. J gave up 4 bases and V 3 bases, and 1 base lay outside the gene matches. This CDR3 region has 12 residues. Germline CDR1 and CDR2: SQVTM and ANQGSEA. The CDR3 DNA reads TGCAGCGTTGAGGCGGGAGCAGATACGCAGTATTTT. It translates to CSVEAGADTQYF.

The genes are TRBV5-1 and TRBJ2-7; weak D call: TRBD1 (7 bases). The V and J ends lost 3 bases and 0 bases respectively, with 16 bases between them. The CDR3 runs to 16 residues. CDR1 and CDR2 (germline): SGHRS, YFSETQ. CDR3 DNA: TGCGCCAGCAGCTCGGGGGATGACAGGGCCTCCTACGAGCAGTACTTC. Encoded protein: CASSSGDDRASYEQYF.

This clonotype was counted ten times or more. The chain couples TRBV10-3 to TRBJ2-1; possibly TRBD2 for D (5 bases). With 2 bases removed from V and 7 bases from J, the gap between germline ends came to 6 bases. The V gene's germline CDR1 is ENHRY and CDR2 SYGVKD. The CDR3 sequence is 12 residues long. The CDR3 here is CAISEPGNEQFF. The CDR3 bases are TGTGCCATCAGTGAGCCGGGGAATGAGCAGTTCTTC.

The chain has TRBV24-1 and TRBJ2-5; TRBD1 matches at 7 bases. From germline, CDR1 is KGHDR and CDR2 SFDVKD. The CDR3 length is 14 residues. The V segment lost 6 bases and the J segment 3 bases; nucleotides outside the gene matches: 6. Written as DNA, the CDR3 is TGTGCCACCAGTTCCGGGACAGAAAAAGAGACCCAGTACTTC. Protein sequence: CATSSGTEKETQYF.

This clonotype was counted many times. The chain carries TRBV5-1 and TRBJ1-5, with D tentatively TRBD1 (6 bases). CDR1 SGHRS and CDR2 YFSETQ come from the germline V gene. Trimming shortened V by 4 bases and J by 2 bases, and 19 bases separated the two germline ends. The CDR3 runs 17 residues. Written as DNA, the CDR3 is TGCGCCAGCAGCGGGTGGGTTAAGGCAGGGGGCAATCAGCCCCAGCATTTT. It is translated as CASSGWVKAGGNQPQHF.

This clonotype was found a few times. The J gene is TRBJ1-2, the V gene TRBV24-1; possibly TRBD1 for D (6 bases). Germline V gene data show CDR1 as KGHDR and CDR2 as SFDVKD. V lost 2 bases to trimming and J lost 4 bases, with 16 bases between them. This CDR3 spans 16 amino acids. CDR3 in DNA: TGTGCCACCAGTGATTCGGGGACATCGGTCAGCTATGGCTACACCTTC. Its protein product is CATSDSGTSVSYGYTF.

In its sample, this clonotype is large (0.1 to 1%). This chain joins TRBV5-4 and TRBJ1-5; 10 bases line up with TRBD1. Trimming cost V 4 bases and J 4 bases; bases outside gene matches: 5. Germline-derived CDR1 and CDR2 are SGHNT and YYREEE (reference sequence). The CDR3 loop spans 15 amino acids. CDR3 bases: TGTGCCAGCAGCCAGGGGACAGGGGAGAATCAGCCCCAGCATTTT. Translated, it gives CASSQGTGENQPQHF.

This clonotype was seen ten or more times. The chain couples TRBV5-6 to TRBJ2-7; D gene uncertain. CDR1 SGHDT and CDR2 YYEEEE come from the germline V gene. The CDR3 covers 14 residues. Trimming pared 6 bases from V and 2 bases from J, leaving 15 bases between. CDR3 bases: TGTGCCAGCACCTCGGCAGGCTCCCCCTACGAGCAGTACTTC. The encoded protein is CASTSAGSPYEQYF.

There are many counts of this clonotype. The V call is TRBV4-1, the J call TRBJ2-2; D unresolved. CDR3 length: 13 amino acids. The germline CDR1 and CDR2 sequences are MGHRA and YSYEKL. Trimming stripped 8 bases from V and 3 bases from J, with 10 bases between. The CDR3 coding sequence is TGCGCCAGCGGATCCTCATACACCGGGGAGCTGTTTTTT. Amino acid sequence: CASGSSYTGELFF.

This clonotype was observed many times. This chain joins TRBV2 and TRBJ2-3; unclear D gene. This CDR3 is built from 14 residues. The germline V gene has CDR1 SNHLY and CDR2 FYNNEI. V was pared by 4 bases and J by 0 bases, with 8 bases between. The CDR3 coding sequence is TGTGCCAGCAGTGGTGGATCTAGCACAGATACGCAGTATTTT. Amino acid sequence: CASSGGSSTDTQYF. The whole variable domain, filled in from reference TRBV2 and TRBJ2-3, reads EPEVTQTPSHQVTQMGQEVILRCVPISNHLYFYWYRQILGQKVEFLVSFYNNEISEKSEIFDDQFSVERPDGSNFTLKIRSTKLEDSAMYFCASSGGSSTDTQYFGPGTRLTVL.

The chain uses TRBV4-1 and TRBJ1-6; tentative D call: TRBD1 (6 bases). Looked up from germline, CDR1 is MGHRA and CDR2 is YSYEKL. V gave up 6 bases and J gave up 4 bases, with 7 bases separating them. The CDR3 covers 13 residues. In DNA, the CDR3 is TGCGCCAGCAGGGACAGTTATAATTCACCCCTCCACTTT. Translation: CASRDSYNSPLHF.

Only a few counts were recorded for this clonotype. The chain links TRBV7-3 to TRBJ2-6; no firm D call. The CDR3 spans 14 residues. Per the germline V gene, CDR1 is SGHTA and CDR2 is FQGTGA. V lost 5 bases to trimming and J lost 0 bases, with 5 bases between them. In DNA form, the CDR3 reads TGTGCCAGCAGCCTCGACTCTGGGGCCAACGTCCTGACTTTC. It encodes CASSLDSGANVLTF.

This clonotype was seen ten or more times. The rearrangement joins TRBV9 to TRBJ1-4, with a possible D match to TRBD1 (5 bases). CDR1 SGDLS and CDR2 YYNGEE come from the germline V gene. The germline V and J ends were trimmed by 3 bases and 6 bases, with 12 bases remaining between them. This CDR3 spans 14 amino acids. The CDR3 DNA follows: TGTGCCAGCAGCGACCGGGACGGTGATGAAAAACTGTTTTTT. Residues: CASSDRDGDEKLFF.

The chain has TRBV24-1 and TRBJ2-7; 10 bases fit TRBD1. The CDR3 has 15 amino acids. CDR1 KGHDR and CDR2 SFDVKD come from the germline V gene. The V and J ends lost 2 bases and 5 bases, in that order; junction bases with no gene match: 5. CDR3 region: CATSDSTGGMDEQYF. The CDR3 region has the DNA TGTGCCACCAGTGATTCGACAGGGGGCATGGACGAGCAGTACTTC.

The V gene is TRBV19, the J gene TRBJ2-7; 9 bases are a match to TRBD1. The CDR3 is made up of 15 amino acids. Germline V gene data show CDR1 as LNHDA and CDR2 as SQIVND (reference sequence). With 5 bases clipped from V and 5 bases from J, the junction kept 10 bases outside the gene matches. The CDR3 DNA is TGTGCCAGTAGTTCCCCGGGACAGGGTCGCGACGAGCAGTACTTC. It codes for CASSSPGQGRDEQYF.

With respect to this clonotype: This may stem from a read error, because a much larger clone lies one nucleotide away. This chain joins TRBV5-1 and TRBJ2-7, with 15 nucleotides matching TRBD2. The CDR3 has 18 residues. V gave up 4 bases and J gave up 4 bases; unmatched junction bases: 12. Germline V CDR1 and CDR2: SGHRS, YFSETQ. DNA for the CDR3: TGCGCCAGCAGCCCCGGGACTAGCGGGGGGACCAGAGTATACGAGCAGTACTTC. Translated: CASSPGTSGGTRVYEQYF.

This clonotype was seen a few times. The chain uses TRBV20-1 and TRBJ2-7; the D gene could be TRBD1 or TRBD2 (5 bases each). From germline, CDR1 is DFQATT and CDR2 SNEGSKA (reference sequence). This CDR3 region has 11 residues. Trimming removed 6 bases at V and 5 bases at J, with 11 bases between. The CDR3 is CSARDAHEQYF. In nucleotides, the CDR3 is TGCAGTGCGAGGGACGCCCACGAGCAGTACTTC.

The chain combines TRBV7-6 with TRBJ2-5, with 9 bases lining up with TRBD1. The CDR3 loop spans 16 amino acids. Germline values: CDR1 SGHVS, CDR2 FNYEAQ. Germline trimming cut 9 bases from V and 9 bases from J; bases unmatched to any gene: 20. CDR3 region: CARHYRTTGGEWAQYF. The CDR3 coding sequence is TGTGCCAGACACTATCGCACGACAGGGGGTGAGTGGGCCCAGTACTTC.

The CDR3 protein is CASSSKGVGGRSLNYGYTF. The CDR3 DNA reads as TGTGCCAGCAGCTCCAAAGGAGTGGGGGGAAGGAGCCTGAACTATGGCTACACCTTC. The genes are TRBV11-2 and TRBJ1-2; the D gene is possibly TRBD1 (5 bases). V lost 4 bases to trimming and J lost 2 bases, with 26 bases between them. This CDR3 is built from 19 residues. Germline V gives CDR1 SGHAT, CDR2 FQNNGV.

The rearrangement links TRBV6-2 or TRBV6-3 to TRBJ2-1; 9 bases are shared with TRBD2. The CDR3 is 12 residues long. With 9 bases clipped from V and 7 bases from J, the junction kept 4 bases outside the gene matches. Per the germline V gene, CDR1 is MNHEY and CDR2 is SVGEGT. CDR3 DNA: TGTGCCAGTGGCGGGGGGGCAAATGAGCAGTTCTTC. It codes for CASGGGANEQFF.

Only one count was recorded for this clonotype. The V and J genes are TRBV10-3 and TRBJ1-5; 8 bases map to TRBD1. Looked up from germline, CDR1 is ENHRY and CDR2 is SYGVKD. This CDR3 contains 14 residues. Losses at the gene ends were 6 bases for V and 4 bases for J; bases not matched to a gene: 5. Written as DNA, the CDR3 is TGTGCCATCAGCCCCGGACAGGGAAATCAGCCCCAGCATTTT. It is translated as CAISPGQGNQPQHF.

The rearrangement joins TRBV20-1 to TRBJ2-3; D is undetermined. The CDR3 has 13 residues. Germline assignment: CDR1 DFQATT and CDR2 SNEGSKA (reference sequence). V gave up 0 bases and J gave up 1 base, with 5 bases separating them. The CDR3 bases are TGCAGTGCTAGAGATGAAGGCACAGATACGCAGTATTTT. Translating gives CSARDEGTDTQYF.

The chain carries TRBV7-9 and TRBJ2-7, with D possibly matching TRBD2 (6 bases). This CDR3 comprises 12 residues. Looked up from germline, CDR1 is SEHNR and CDR2 is FQNEAQ (reference sequence). With 5 bases removed from V and 4 bases from J, the gap between germline ends came to 9 bases. The CDR3 is CASSAGSYEQYF. CDR3 coding DNA: TGTGCCAGCAGCGCCGGGAGTTACGAGCAGTACTTC.

The chain carries TRBV19 and TRBJ2-3; 10 bases align to TRBD1. The CDR3 sequence is 17 residues long. Germline CDR1 LNHDA, CDR2 SQIVND (reference sequence). With V trimmed by 5 bases and J by 3 bases, 11 bases remained unmatched. The CDR3 DNA follows: TGTGCCAGTAGTCAATGGACAGGGGGATTTGGGACAGATACGCAGTATTTT. This sequence encodes CASSQWTGGFGTDTQYF.

This clonotype was seen ten or more times. V and J are TRBV7-6 and TRBJ2-7; 7 positions agree with TRBD1. Losses at the gene ends were 3 bases for V and 6 bases for J; bases not matched to a gene: 14. Per germline, CDR1 SGHVS and CDR2 FNYEAQ. The CDR3 sequence is 16 residues long. CDR3 nucleotide sequence: TGTGCCAGCAGCTTGGGGACAGAGAACAGGGATGGCGAGCAGTACTTC. Protein product: CASSLGTENRDGEQYF.